A selection of T cell receptor beta chains follows, all from one sample in a study of blood T cells in healthy people across ages. TCRdb re-called the 5' RACE reads through MiXCR, storing one row per CDR3 protein. The sample records 890,000 or so distinct CDR3 sequences, 60% to 80% being singletons. Specimen: blood. The receptors shown here come from a man younger than 45 in good health. The CDR3 runs from the conserved cysteine through the conserved F or W. A D gene is named only where the DNA matches it firmly. Size is omitted from some rows. Given values are once, few, many or a class for expanded clones.

clone_size,v_call,d_call,j_call,cdr3_aa,cdr3_nt
.,TRBV5-4,TRBD2,TRBJ2-5,CASTQWPGLAGRKTQYF,TGTGCCAGCACCCAATGGCCAGGACTAGCGGGAAGGAAGACCCAGTACTTC
.,TRBV12-3/TRBV12-4,.,TRBJ2-1,CASSFIVRNEQFF,TGTGCCAGCAGTTTTATAGTGAGGAATGAGCAGTTCTTC
.,TRBV4-2,TRBD2,TRBJ2-6,CASSPSGGVSGANVLTF,TGTGCCAGCAGCCCGTCGGGGGGGGTTTCTGGGGCCAACGTCCTGACTTTC
few,TRBV28,.,TRBJ2-1,CASRDRGSSYNEQFF,TGTGCCAGCAGGGACCGGGGTAGCTCCTACAATGAGCAGTTCTTC
.,TRBV20-1,.,TRBJ2-7,CSASPRLVRYEQYF,TGCAGTGCTAGCCCCCGACTAGTTAGATACGAGCAGTACTTC
.,TRBV7-8,TRBD2,TRBJ2-1,CAGSARGERVNEQFF,TGTGCCGGCAGCGCTCGGGGGGAAAGGGTCAATGAGCAGTTCTTC
.,TRBV2,.,TRBJ1-2,CASGAYGYTF,TGTGCCAGCGGAGCCTATGGCTACACCTTC
.,TRBV2,.,TRBJ2-1,CASRTNEVLFF,TGTGCCAGTCGAACCAATGAGGTGCTGTTCTTC
.,TRBV10-3,.,TRBJ2-3,CAIQGGSEDTQYF,TGTGCCATCCAAGGGGGATCTGAAGATACGCAGTATTTT
.,TRBV11-1,TRBD1,TRBJ2-7,CASSTPPRDRSYEQYF,TGTGCCAGCAGCACTCCTCCCCGGGACAGATCCTACGAGCAGTACTTC
.,TRBV29-1,TRBD2,TRBJ2-1,CSVDVGLAGGRGYNEQFF,TGCAGCGTCGACGTGGGACTAGCGGGGGGCAGGGGATACAATGAGCAGTTCTTC
.,TRBV10-3,.,TRBJ1-6,CAISESLGAANNSPLHF,TGTGCCATCAGTGAGTCCCTGGGTGCAGCGAATAATTCACCCCTCCACTTT
.,TRBV20-1,.,TRBJ1-5,CSARQGANPNQPQHF,TGCAGTGCCCGGCAAGGGGCGAACCCCAATCAGCCCCAGCATTTT
.,TRBV20-1,.,TRBJ2-6,CSAITGARSGANVLTF,TGCAGTGCTATTACTGGGGCCCGCTCTGGGGCCAACGTCCTGACTTTC
.,TRBV4-3,TRBD1,TRBJ2-5,CASSQDKTGTGWETQYF,TGCGCCAGCAGCCAAGATAAAACGGGGACAGGGTGGGAGACCCAGTACTTC
many,TRBV6-2/TRBV6-3,.,TRBJ1-2,CASTKPGSINYGYTF,TGTGCCAGCACCAAACCAGGCTCCATTAACTATGGCTACACCTTC
.,TRBV25-1,TRBD1,TRBJ2-1,CASSRVTGPSDEQFF,TGTGCCAGCAGTCGGGTGACAGGGCCGAGTGATGAGCAGTTCTTC
.,TRBV20-1,TRBD1,TRBJ2-7,CSARAGTGVAEQYF,TGCAGTGCTAGAGCCGGGACAGGGGTGGCCGAGCAGTACTTC
.,TRBV4-3,TRBD2,TRBJ2-1,CASSAGTSVHNEQFF,TGCGCCAGCAGCGCAGGGACTAGCGTACACAATGAGCAGTTCTTC
few,TRBV15,.,TRBJ2-1,CATSLPGVDQFF,TGTGCCACCAGCCTCCCGGGGGTGGACCAGTTCTTC
.,TRBV7-8,TRBD2,TRBJ2-1,CASSLQAGGPDEQFF,TGTGCCAGCAGCTTACAAGCGGGGGGGCCCGATGAGCAGTTCTTC
.,TRBV29-1,.,TRBJ2-1,CSVASTLYLPNEQFF,TGCAGCGTAGCCTCTACACTGTACCTTCCCAATGAGCAGTTCTTC
.,TRBV10-3,.,TRBJ1-6,CAITLDRYNSPLHF,TGTGCCATCACACTAGACAGATATAATTCACCCCTCCACTTT
.,TRBV7-9,.,TRBJ2-7,CASSPIGGHEQYF,TGTGCCAGCAGCCCGATCGGGGGTCACGAGCAGTACTTC
.,TRBV9,.,TRBJ2-5,CASSVGGQARETQYF,TGTGCCAGCAGCGTAGGGGGACAAGCACGAGAGACCCAGTACTTC
.,TRBV12-3/TRBV12-4,TRBD2,TRBJ2-3,CASSPGRAGVDTQYF,TGTGCCAGCAGTCCAGGGAGAGCGGGGGTGGATACGCAGTATTTT
.,TRBV2,.,TRBJ2-7,CASTVSYEQYF,TGTGCCAGCACGGTCTCCTACGAGCAGTACTTC
few,TRBV18,.,TRBJ2-7,CASSPSGTKDYEQYF,TGTGCCAGCTCACCTTCGGGGACAAAAGACTACGAGCAGTACTTC
few,TRBV20-1,.,TRBJ2-1,CSAPRTDFYNEQFF,TGCAGTGCTCCACGGACGGATTTCTACAATGAGCAGTTCTTC
few,TRBV6-6,TRBD1,TRBJ2-7,CASSSLGQGSYEQYF,TGTGCCAGCAGTTCCCTCGGACAGGGCTCCTACGAGCAGTACTTC
.,TRBV27,.,TRBJ1-5,CASSLGSLGQPQHF,TGTGCCAGCAGTTTAGGATCTTTGGGTCAGCCCCAGCATTTT
once,TRBV12-3/TRBV12-4,.,TRBJ1-2,CASSLQETYGGYTF,TGTGCCAGCAGTCTACAGGAGACTTATGGTGGCTACACCTTC
.,TRBV27,TRBD1,TRBJ2-4,CASSPGTDPSEQYF,TGTGCCAGCAGTCCCGGGACAGATCCTTCTGAGCAGTACTTC
.,TRBV4-3,.,TRBJ2-1,CASSQSWTVGIREQFF,TGCGCCAGCAGCCAAAGTTGGACAGTCGGGATCAGGGAGCAGTTCTTC
.,TRBV30,TRBD1,TRBJ2-1,CAWMFVGQGYNEQFF,TGTGCCTGGATGTTTGTAGGACAGGGATACAATGAGCAGTTCTTC
.,TRBV5-5,TRBD1,TRBJ2-7,CASSWGPGQGTYEQYF,TGTGCCAGCAGCTGGGGTCCGGGACAGGGGACCTACGAGCAGTACTTC
.,TRBV6-1,TRBD2,TRBJ2-1,CASSEASWVAGGGNEQFF,TGTGCCAGCAGTGAAGCTAGTTGGGTCGCGGGGGGAGGGAATGAGCAGTTCTTC
.,TRBV28,TRBD1,TRBJ2-5,CASSLPRTGGIQETQYF,TGTGCCAGCAGTTTGCCCCGGACAGGGGGAATCCAAGAGACCCAGTACTTC
.,TRBV7-3,TRBD2,TRBJ2-1,CASSLKTGGPNEQFF,TGTGCCAGCAGCTTAAAGACGGGGGGGCCCAATGAGCAGTTCTTC
.,TRBV29-1,.,TRBJ1-1,CSVVPMGAMNTEAFF,TGCAGCGTTGTCCCCATGGGGGCCATGAACACTGAAGCTTTCTTT
few,TRBV7-2,.,TRBJ2-1,CASTPQWGAYNEQFF,TGTGCCAGCACCCCTCAGTGGGGCGCCTACAATGAGCAGTTCTTC
.,TRBV18,.,TRBJ2-7,CASSPLGEEQYF,TGTGCCAGCTCACCATTGGGTGAAGAGCAGTACTTC
.,TRBV2,TRBD2,TRBJ2-3,CAREVAGGQGDTQYF,TGTGCCAGAGAAGTAGCGGGGGGGCAGGGAGATACGCAGTATTTT
.,TRBV6-2/TRBV6-3,.,TRBJ2-5,CASSAPTRLGETQYF,TGTGCCAGCAGTGCACCAACTAGGCTGGGGGAGACCCAGTACTTC
.,TRBV6-2/TRBV6-3,.,TRBJ2-4,CASSPHLIGAKNIQYF,TGTGCCAGCAGCCCCCACTTAATCGGGGCCAAAAACATTCAGTACTTC
.,TRBV4-2,.,TRBJ2-7,CASSQAGGTPYEQYF,TGTGCCAGCAGCCAAGCTGGAGGGACCCCCTACGAGCAGTACTTC
once,TRBV9,.,TRBJ2-1,CASSGGSGGYYNEQFF,TGTGCCAGCAGCGGGGGTTCAGGAGGTTACTACAATGAGCAGTTCTTC
.,TRBV12-3/TRBV12-4,.,TRBJ2-5,CASSQDWPQETQYF,TGTGCCAGCAGCCAAGACTGGCCCCAAGAGACCCAGTACTTC
.,TRBV29-1,.,TRBJ2-5,CSVEVNSYQETQYF,TGCAGCGTTGAAGTGAACAGCTACCAAGAGACCCAGTACTTC
.,TRBV18,.,TRBJ2-6,CASSPPGISGANVLTF,TGTGCCAGCTCACCACCAGGAATCTCTGGGGCCAACGTCCTGACTTTC
.,TRBV21-1,.,TRBJ2-7,CASSKAGSYEQYF,TGTGCCAGCAGCAAGGCCGGTAGCTACGAGCAGTACTTC